This T cell receptor (beta chain) originates from a study of CD8 T cells in ankylosing spondylitis. Germline CDR1 reads SGHAT; CDR2 reads FQDESV (reference sequence). This CDR3 has 12 residues. V was pared by 3 bases and J by 10 bases, with 10 bases between. MiXCR, run by TCRdb on the 5' RACE reads, gives a single entry per CDR3 protein. The profile shows about 340,000 distinct CDR3 sequences, 7% to 9% of them singletons. This clonotype showed up just a few times. Its target is unknown. General study findings and limits: One TCR beta motif, made up of roughly 8 highly homologous variants, appeared characteristic of ankylosing spondylitis blood.

V gene TRBV11-1 combines with J gene TRBJ2-1; maybe TRBD2 (5 bases). The origin of this receptor is a male donor with ankylosing spondylitis. Sequencing was performed on blood, either unsorted or a sorted T cell fraction (not recorded which). Here the CDR3 DNA reads TGTGCCAGCAGCTTCGGCAGCGGCGAGCAGTTCTTC. Its translation: CASSFGSGEQFF.